This T cell receptor (beta chain) stems from a study of T cells after yellow fever vaccination. Study-level information: In the case of low-cell-number fractions, SMART-Seq v4 Ultra Low Input was used for preparation.

Notes on the study in general: It was the secondary response that reached its peak faster, day 5 versus 15, but it was weaker.

This clonotype was seen a handful of times. Its target is not known. TCRdb re-analysed the 5' RACE reads in MiXCR, keeping a single row per CDR3 protein. The table records a few hundred thousand distinct CDR3 sequences, roughly 4% of them present only once. Germline lookup yields CDR1 SGHAT and CDR2 FQDESV (reference sequence). CDR3 length equals 16 residues. The V end was cut by 4 bases, the J end by 2 bases, with 15 bases between. The V gene is TRBV11-1, the J gene TRBJ1-5, with a possible D match to TRBD1 (6 bases). The receptor was derived from a man between 18 and 35 years old who received the YFV17D yellow fever vaccine. The sample consisted of PBMCs, taken on the day of the yellow fever booster vaccination. CDR3 sequence (DNA): TGTGCCAGCAGCTGTAACAGGGTTTTGGGCAATCAGCCCCAGCATTTT. It specifies CASSCNRVLGNQPQHF.